This is a list of T cell receptor beta chains from one sample in a study of CXCR3-negative and CXCR3-positive naive CD8 T cells. TCRdb reprocessed the 5' RACE reads, with one entry per CDR3 protein and no DNA. This sample's table reports several thousand distinct CDR3 sequences. The sequencing input was naive CXCR3- CD8+ T cells from blood. These receptors were taken from a human donor in good health. Some clones in this sample may be carry-over from other donors' samples. Each CDR3 is given with its conserved first and last residue. Fields, in order: clone size, V gene, J gene, CDR3 protein. Clone size appears in some rows only: once, few, many, or a class for an expanded clone.

>medium-sized|TRBV4-1|TRBJ2-7
CASSQAAGGVREQYF
>NA|TRBV25-1|TRBJ2-2
CASSDLPGELFF
>medium-sized|TRBV29-1|TRBJ1-1
CSVGGWGRGAEAFF
>NA|TRBV5-1|TRBJ2-3
CASSWTSTDTQYF
>medium-sized|TRBV28|TRBJ2-5
CASSLDLAMEGETQYF
>NA|TRBV29-1|TRBJ2-1
CSVGPGRAGEQFF
>NA|TRBV28|TRBJ2-2
CASSLDGNTGELFF
>NA|TRBV6-1|TRBJ2-7
CASTAAGTSGFEQYF
>medium-sized|TRBV27|TRBJ2-1
CASSPLGGFGNEQFF
>medium-sized|TRBV29-1|TRBJ1-2
CSVEDRAGDLANYGYTF
>NA|TRBV18|TRBJ2-5
CASSPSTGWGQETQYF
>NA|TRBV29-1|TRBJ1-3
CSVAGARGNPIYF
>NA|TRBV15|TRBJ2-1
CATSTMGYNEQFF
>NA|TRBV3-1|TRBJ2-7
CASSPGSSYEQYF
>NA|TRBV12-3/TRBV12-4|TRBJ1-6
CASSLARTGRSPLHF
>NA|TRBV7-9|TRBJ2-2
CASSPRTVDTGELFF
>NA|TRBV4-1|TRBJ1-5
CASSPVDGAEGNQPQHF
>medium-sized|TRBV12-3/TRBV12-4|TRBJ2-1
CASNQDVYSYNEQFF
>NA|TRBV29-1|TRBJ2-2
CSVELAGNTGELFF
>medium-sized|TRBV29-1|TRBJ2-5
CSVVFTGAGETQYF
>NA|TRBV27|TRBJ2-2
CASSLLRAGGTGELFF
>NA|TRBV5-1|TRBJ1-1
CASSSTLNTEAFF
>NA|TRBV28|TRBJ2-1
CASSGTGFPDYNDQFF
>NA|TRBV14|TRBJ1-1
CASSQVVGTEAFF
>NA|TRBV7-2|TRBJ2-2
CASSFSSNTGELFF
>NA|TRBV5-1|TRBJ1-1
CASSLGQGMNTEAFF
>NA|TRBV20-1|TRBJ1-5
CSVEGGNQPQHF
>medium-sized|TRBV6-6|TRBJ2-1
CASSTSDRATYNEQFF
>NA|TRBV7-1|TRBJ2-1
CASSSRGYGSYNEQFF
>medium-sized|TRBV29-1|TRBJ1-3
CSVVPGTSGNTIYF
>NA|TRBV14|TRBJ1-1
CASSLEIPNTEAFF
>NA|TRBV14|TRBJ1-1
CASSPLTGVNTEAFF
>NA|TRBV21-1|TRBJ2-7
CASSTTPTSGSSILDEQYF
>NA|TRBV15|TRBJ2-5
CATSGPDPQETQYF
>NA|TRBV29-1|TRBJ2-1
CSVVVQTYNEQFF
>NA|TRBV4-1|TRBJ2-7
CASSQGTGEQYF
>NA|TRBV25-1|TRBJ1-5
CASSEYGSNQPQHF
>NA|TRBV28|TRBJ2-7
CASSFASGSYEQYF
>NA|TRBV7-2|TRBJ1-5
CASSLGRGVAQPQHF
>NA|TRBV28|TRBJ1-5
CASSLGANQPQHF
>medium-sized|TRBV5-1|TRBJ2-7
CASSAGTSGLYEQYF